This T cell receptor (beta chain) was sequenced for a study of T cells expressing NK-cell markers. Reprocessing the 5' RACE reads, TCRdb reports a single entry for every CDR3 protein and omits DNA. The listing records about 390,000 distinct CDR3 sequences. In germline, CDR1 is KGHSH, CDR2 LQKENI. This CDR3 region has 15 residues. Material for sequencing was blood T cells: a sorted CD56 or NKG2C T cell subset, CD4+ or CD8+ T cells, or bulk PBMC T cells (not recorded which). V is TRBV18 and J is TRBJ2-7; without DNA, the TCRdb call of TRBD1 cannot be checked. The sequence was obtained from a woman aged 50 to 60 in good health. CDR3: CASSPRQGPLYEQYF.